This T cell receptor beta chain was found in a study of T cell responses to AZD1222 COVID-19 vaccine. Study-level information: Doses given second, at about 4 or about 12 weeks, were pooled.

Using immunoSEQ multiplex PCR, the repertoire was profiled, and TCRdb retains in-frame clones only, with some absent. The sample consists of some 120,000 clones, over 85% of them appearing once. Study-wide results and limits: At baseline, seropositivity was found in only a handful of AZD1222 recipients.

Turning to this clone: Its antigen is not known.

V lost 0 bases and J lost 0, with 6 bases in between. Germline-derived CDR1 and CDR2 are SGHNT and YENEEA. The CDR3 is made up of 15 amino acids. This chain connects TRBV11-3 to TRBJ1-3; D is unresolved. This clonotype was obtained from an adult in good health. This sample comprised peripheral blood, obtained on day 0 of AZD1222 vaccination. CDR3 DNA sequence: TGTGCCAGCAGCTTAGATGCAGGCTCTGGAAACACCATATATTTT. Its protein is CASSLDAGSGNTIYF.